Shown below are 5 T cell receptor beta chains from a single sample sequenced in a study of blood T cell repertoires in COVID-19. Using immunoSEQ multiplex PCR, the repertoire was profiled, and TCRdb retains in-frame clones only, with some absent. The data contain 40,000 to 50,000 clones, around 87% of them singletons. Sequenced input: peripheral blood. All receptors derive from a woman of 80 years or more with COVID-19, enrolled during active disease.

The genes are TRBV7-2 and TRBJ2-3, with a possible D match to TRBD2 (6 bases). The V and J ends lost 5 bases and 6 bases respectively, with 15 bases between them. This CDR3 contains 14 residues. Germline CDR1 SGHTA, CDR2 FQGNSA. The CDR3 reads CASSPGLPRDTQYF. The CDR3 coding sequence is TGTGCCAGCAGCCCGGGACTCCCTCGGGATACGCAGTATTTT.

The V call is TRBV6-6, the J call TRBJ1-4, with TRBD1 matching over 10 bases. This CDR3 comprises 15 residues. V gave up 6 bases and J gave up 2 bases; unmatched junction bases: 3. Germline loops: CDR1 MNHNY, CDR2 SVGAGI (reference sequence). CDR3 in amino acids: CASRDRGLTNEKLFF. The DNA for the CDR3 is TGTGCCAGCAGAGACAGGGGGCTCACTAATGAAAAACTGTTTTTT.

This clone was counted a few times. The chain combines TRBV20-1 with TRBJ1-2, with D unresolved. Germline V gene lookup returns CDR1 DFQATT and CDR2 SNEGSKA (reference sequence). The CDR3 loop spans 11 amino acids. V gave up 6 bases and J gave up 8 bases, with 13 bases separating them. DNA for the CDR3: TGCAGTGCCACACGGGATGGCGGCTACACCTTC. Translating gives CSATRDGGYTF.

The genes are TRBV7-2 and TRBJ2-1; D gene uncertain. The CDR3 consists of 15 residues. V dropped 5 bases and J dropped 0 bases, with 11 bases sitting between them. The germline V gene has CDR1 SGHTA and CDR2 FQGNSA. Written as DNA, the CDR3 is TGTGCCAGCAGCACCGCCTTCAGCTCCTACAATGAGCAGTTCTTC. It specifies CASSTAFSSYNEQFF.

The V call is TRBV18, the J call TRBJ2-7; the match to TRBD2 covers 10 bases. Germline CDR1 KGHSH, CDR2 LQKENI. The CDR3 is 17 residues long. After removal of 2 bases from V and 0 bases from J, the junction contained 7 bases not matched to a gene. The CDR3 region has the DNA TGTGCCAGCTCACCAAGGGTGGTAGCGGGGGGCTCCTACGAGCAGTACTTC. Translation: CASSPRVVAGGSYEQYF.